A selection of T cell receptor beta chains follows, all from one sample in a study of control samples from healthy donors and cancer patients. Sequenced by immunoSEQ multiplex PCR; TCRdb stores in-frame clones only, minus some. The repertoire consists of about 220,000 clones, with 90% to 95% occurring once and the leading ten covering about 1.4%. What was sequenced was blood. The source of these receptors is a man between 50 and 59 years old in good health. Each CDR3 is given with its conserved first and last residue. The D gene is left open where the match is weak. Clone size is given for some rows only: seen once, a few or many times, or a class if the clone is expanded.

abundance: NA
j_gene: TRBJ1-5
d_gene: TRBD1
v_gene: TRBV6-5
CDR3aa: CASWDRGRNQPQHF
CDR3nt: TGTGCCAGCTGGGACAGGGGGCGCAATCAGCCCCAGCATTTT

abundance: few
j_gene: TRBJ1-5
d_gene: NA
v_gene: TRBV24-1
CDR3aa: CATSNRNSQPQHF
CDR3nt: TGTGCCACCAGTAACAGGAATAGTCAGCCCCAGCATTTT

abundance: NA
j_gene: TRBJ2-2
d_gene: TRBD2
v_gene: TRBV9
CDR3aa: CASSPEGFSGGADTGELFF
CDR3nt: TGTGCCAGCAGCCCCGAGGGGTTTAGCGGGGGTGCGGACACCGGGGAGCTGTTTTTT

abundance: NA
j_gene: TRBJ2-2
d_gene: NA
v_gene: TRBV18
CDR3aa: CASSPRTETGELFF
CDR3nt: TGTGCCAGCTCACCCCGGACCGAGACCGGGGAGCTGTTTTTT

abundance: NA
j_gene: TRBJ2-2
d_gene: NA
v_gene: TRBV7-9
CDR3aa: CASSPYEMKTGELFF
CDR3nt: TGTGCCAGCAGCCCTTATGAAATGAAGACCGGGGAGCTGTTTTTT

abundance: NA
j_gene: TRBJ1-1
d_gene: NA
v_gene: TRBV2
CDR3aa: CASRAWTAEAFF
CDR3nt: TGTGCCAGCAGGGCCTGGACAGCCGAAGCTTTCTTT

abundance: NA
j_gene: TRBJ1-6
d_gene: NA
v_gene: TRBV6-6
CDR3aa: CASSYETELSPLHF
CDR3nt: TGTGCCAGCAGTTACGAAACAGAACTTTCACCCCTCCACTTT

abundance: NA
j_gene: TRBJ2-3
d_gene: NA
v_gene: TRBV29-1
CDR3aa: CSVVPPSTDTQYF
CDR3nt: TGCAGCGTTGTCCCCCCAAGCACAGATACGCAGTATTTT

abundance: NA
j_gene: TRBJ1-1
d_gene: NA
v_gene: TRBV28
CDR3aa: CASSGRLGMNTEAFF
CDR3nt: TGTGCCAGCAGTGGGAGACTGGGGATGAACACTGAAGCTTTCTTT

abundance: NA
j_gene: TRBJ2-7
d_gene: NA
v_gene: TRBV19
CDR3aa: CASSIRPSHEQYF
CDR3nt: TGTGCCAGTAGTATAAGGCCGTCCCACGAGCAGTACTTC

abundance: NA
j_gene: TRBJ1-5
d_gene: NA
v_gene: TRBV9
CDR3aa: CASSVAGEGYQPQHF
CDR3nt: TGTGCCAGCAGCGTAGCTGGGGAGGGTTATCAGCCCCAGCATTTT

abundance: NA
j_gene: TRBJ1-1
d_gene: NA
v_gene: TRBV6-2/TRBV6-3
CDR3aa: CASSYDRFIMNTEAFF
CDR3nt: TGTGCCAGCAGTTACGACAGGTTCATTATGAACACTGAAGCTTTCTTT

abundance: NA
j_gene: TRBJ1-1
d_gene: TRBD1
v_gene: TRBV28
CDR3aa: CASSSPTGGQYQAFF
CDR3nt: TGTGCCAGCAGTTCCCCTACAGGGGGCCAATATCAAGCTTTCTTT

abundance: once
j_gene: TRBJ1-1
d_gene: NA
v_gene: TRBV2
CDR3aa: CASSDAGSVGAEAFF
CDR3nt: TGTGCCAGCAGTGATGCTGGCAGCGTGGGAGCTGAAGCTTTCTTT

abundance: once
j_gene: TRBJ2-3
d_gene: NA
v_gene: TRBV6-2/TRBV6-3
CDR3aa: CASSYGLNTDTQYF
CDR3nt: TGTGCCAGCAGTTACGGGTTAAACACAGATACGCAGTATTTT

abundance: NA
j_gene: TRBJ1-1
d_gene: NA
v_gene: TRBV2
CDR3aa: CASRPRTGINTEAFF
CDR3nt: TGTGCCAGCAGGCCTAGAACAGGGATCAACACTGAAGCTTTCTTT

abundance: NA
j_gene: TRBJ2-6
d_gene: NA
v_gene: TRBV28
CDR3aa: CASETGSGANVLTF
CDR3nt: TGTGCCAGCGAAACAGGGTCTGGGGCCAACGTCCTGACTTTC